A selection of T cell receptor beta chains follows, all from one sample in a study of T cells in Graves' hyperthyroidism and ophthalmopathy. TCRdb used MiXCR to reprocess the multiplex PCR reads, holding one entry per CDR3 protein. The sample has some 650,000 distinct CDR3 sequences; more than 15% are singletons. Sequences were obtained from blood. These receptors were collected from a woman between 40 and 55 years old with Graves' ophthalmopathy. The CDR3 runs from the conserved cysteine through the conserved F or W. The order of the fields is clone size, V gene, J gene, D gene, CDR3 protein, CDR3 DNA. A D gene is named only where the DNA matches it firmly. Not every row has a clone size; where given, it reads once, few, many or a size class.

few,TRBV9,TRBJ1-5,-,CASSVSPFSNQPQHF,TGTGCCAGCAGCGTATCCCCGTTTAGCAATCAGCCCCAGCATTTT
many,TRBV28,TRBJ2-3,TRBD2,CASSFSGRSSDTQYF,TGTGCCAGCAGCTTCAGCGGGAGGAGTTCCGATACGCAGTATTTT
many,TRBV20-1,TRBJ2-3,-,CSATTFPDTQYF,TGCAGTGCCACGACATTCCCAGATACGCAGTATTTT
many,TRBV28,TRBJ1-1,-,CASGLGVMNTEAFF,TGTGCCAGCGGTCTAGGGGTCATGAACACTGAAGCTTTCTTT
many,TRBV3-1,TRBJ1-1,-,CASSQEAGNTEAFF,TGTGCCAGCAGCCAAGAAGCGGGGAACACTGAAGCTTTCTTT
-,TRBV12-3/TRBV12-4,TRBJ2-7,-,CASKTTESYEEYF,TGTGCCAGCAAAACGACGGAAAGCTACGAGGAGTACTTC
few,TRBV6-1,TRBJ1-2,TRBD1,CASRDDGTVWGYTF,TGTGCCAGCAGAGACGACGGGACAGTATGGGGCTACACCTTC
-,TRBV15,TRBJ1-3,-,CATSVRGDTIYF,TGTGCCACCAGCGTCCGTGGAGACACCATATATTTT
-,TRBV29-1,TRBJ1-2,-,CSALRGRPSYGYTF,TGCAGCGCCCTCAGGGGCAGGCCGAGCTATGGCTACACCTTC
many,TRBV7-9,TRBJ1-1,-,CASSLEGNLMNTEAFF,TGTGCCAGCAGCTTAGAGGGTAACCTCATGAACACTGAAGCTTTCTTT